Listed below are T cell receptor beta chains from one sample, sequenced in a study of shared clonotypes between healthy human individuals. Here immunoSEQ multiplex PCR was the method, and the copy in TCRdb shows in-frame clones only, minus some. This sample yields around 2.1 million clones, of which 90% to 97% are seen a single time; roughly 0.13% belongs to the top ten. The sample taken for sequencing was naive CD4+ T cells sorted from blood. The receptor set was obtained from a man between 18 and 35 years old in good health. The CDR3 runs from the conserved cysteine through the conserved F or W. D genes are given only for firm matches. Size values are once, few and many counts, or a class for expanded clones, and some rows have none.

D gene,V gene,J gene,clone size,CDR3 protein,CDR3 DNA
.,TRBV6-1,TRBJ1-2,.,CASSTPPTGLYTF,TGTGCCAGCAGTACACCCCCGACAGGCCTCTATACCTTC
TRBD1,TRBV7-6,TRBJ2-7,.,CASGVGTGDSYEQYF,TGTGCCAGCGGGGTTGGGACAGGGGACTCCTACGAGCAGTACTTC
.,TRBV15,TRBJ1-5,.,CATSRAGLSDQPQHF,TGTGCCACCAGCAGAGCGGGACTTTCGGATCAGCCCCAGCATTTT
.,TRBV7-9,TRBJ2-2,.,CASSSRVEGTGELFF,TGTGCCAGCAGCTCCAGGGTGGAGGGCACCGGGGAGCTGTTTTTT
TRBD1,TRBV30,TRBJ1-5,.,CAWGQGKITSQPQHF,TGTGCCTGGGGACAGGGGAAGATAACCTCTCAGCCCCAGCATTTT
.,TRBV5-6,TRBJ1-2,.,CASSAGAYGYTF,TGTGCCAGCAGCGCAGGGGCCTATGGCTACACCTTC
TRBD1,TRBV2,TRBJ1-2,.,CASSATGQTAYGYTF,TGTGCCAGCAGTGCGACGGGACAGACGGCCTATGGCTACACCTTC
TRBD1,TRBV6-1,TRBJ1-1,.,CASNTQTGLTEAFF,TGTGCCAGCAATACCCAGACAGGGCTCACTGAAGCTTTCTTT
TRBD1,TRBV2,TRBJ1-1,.,CASSEIQGPGTEAFF,TGTGCCAGCAGTGAGATACAGGGGCCGGGTACTGAAGCTTTCTTT
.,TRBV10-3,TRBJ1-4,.,CAIGQPKEKLFF,TGTGCCATCGGACAGCCCAAGGAAAAACTGTTTTTT
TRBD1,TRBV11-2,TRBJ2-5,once,CASSLGDRGPRQETQYF,TGTGCCAGCAGCTTAGGGGACAGGGGGCCCCGCCAAGAGACCCAGTACTTC
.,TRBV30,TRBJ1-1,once,CAWSLQGLGAFF,TGTGCCTGGAGCCTGCAGGGTTTAGGTGCTTTCTTT
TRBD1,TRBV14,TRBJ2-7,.,CASSQGTGSSYEQYF,TGTGCCAGCAGCCAAGGGACAGGAAGCTCCTACGAGCAGTACTTC
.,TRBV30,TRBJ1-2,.,CAWGGFTAGYGYTF,TGTGCCTGGGGGGGGTTTACGGCAGGCTATGGCTACACCTTC
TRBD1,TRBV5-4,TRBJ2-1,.,CASSLPGGNEQFF,TGTGCCAGCAGTCTGCCAGGGGGCAATGAGCAGTTCTTC
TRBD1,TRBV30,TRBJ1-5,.,CAWSVTGQNNQPQHF,TGTGCCTGGAGTGTGACAGGGCAAAACAATCAGCCCCAGCATTTT
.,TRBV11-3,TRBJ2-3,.,CASSLGGGTSTDTQYF,TGTGCCAGCAGCTTAGGGGGAGGCACTAGCACAGATACGCAGTATTTT
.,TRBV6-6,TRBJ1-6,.,CASSPASRNSPLHF,TGTGCCAGCAGTCCCGCCTCACGAAATTCACCCCTCCACTTT
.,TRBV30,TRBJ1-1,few,CAWSREEAFF,TGTGCCTGGAGTCGGGAAGAAGCTTTCTTT
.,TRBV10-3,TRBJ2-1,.,CAISAGGYEQFF,TGTGCCATCAGTGCCGGGGGATACGAGCAGTTCTTC
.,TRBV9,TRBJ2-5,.,CASSASSGTAVALETQYF,TGTGCCAGCAGCGCATCGTCCGGGACCGCGGTAGCGTTGGAGACCCAGTACTTC
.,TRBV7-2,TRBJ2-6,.,CASSLRLGAGANVLTF,TGTGCCAGCAGCTTACGCTTGGGGGCTGGGGCCAACGTCCTGACTTTC
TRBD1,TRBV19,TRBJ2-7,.,CASSLTGQGARGEQYF,TGTGCCAGTAGTCTGACGGGACAGGGGGCGCGAGGCGAGCAGTACTTC
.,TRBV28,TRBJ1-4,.,CASSLRREVRSGKLFF,TGTGCCAGCAGTTTAAGGAGGGAGGTACGCTCAGGGAAACTGTTTTTT
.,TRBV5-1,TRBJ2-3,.,CASSLEQNTDTQYF,TGCGCCAGCAGCTTGGAGCAGAACACAGATACGCAGTATTTT
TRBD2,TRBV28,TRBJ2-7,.,CASSSPGLASFEQYF,TGTGCCAGCAGCAGCCCCGGACTAGCATCCTTCGAGCAGTACTTC
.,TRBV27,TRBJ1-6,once,CASSLSITSSYNSPLHF,TGTGCCAGCAGTTTATCGATAACCAGCTCCTATAATTCACCCCTCCACTTT